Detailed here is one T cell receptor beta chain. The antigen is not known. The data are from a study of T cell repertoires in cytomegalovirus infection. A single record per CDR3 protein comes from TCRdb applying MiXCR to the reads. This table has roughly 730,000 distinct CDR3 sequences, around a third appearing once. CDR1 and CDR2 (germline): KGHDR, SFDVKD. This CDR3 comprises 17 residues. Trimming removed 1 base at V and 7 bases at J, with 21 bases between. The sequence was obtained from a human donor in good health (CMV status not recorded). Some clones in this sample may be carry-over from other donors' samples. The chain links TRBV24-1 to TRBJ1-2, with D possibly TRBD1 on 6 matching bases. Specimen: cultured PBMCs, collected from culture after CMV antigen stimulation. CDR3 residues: CATSDFGHRARGSGYTF. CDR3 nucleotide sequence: TGTGCCACCAGTGATTTCGGACACAGGGCACGCGGGTCTGGCTACACCTTC.